This T cell receptor (beta chain) was sequenced during a study of blood T cells in healthy people across ages. Overall study results and limits: Compared with aged donors, long-lived donors showed fewer expanded clones, suggesting selection.

Per the germline V gene, CDR1 is SQVTM and CDR2 is ANQGSEA. The CDR3 sequence is 14 residues long. Trimming removed 1 base from V and 4 bases from J; junction bases left unmatched: 5. There are a few counts of this clonotype. Its antigen remains unidentified. A J-beta primer mix and a sample-barcoded 5' primer were used in a second PCR of roughly 6 to 11 cycles. MiXCR, applied by TCRdb to the 5' RACE reads, yields one record per CDR3 protein. The repertoire has roughly 800,000 distinct CDR3 sequences, roughly 25% of them found once; the top ten carry more than 8%. This sample also appeared in a second study, on T cells of mothers and their children. As that report states: Donation was provided by three healthy Caucasian mothers along with their six children. The cDNA synthesis received all extracted RNA, at about 1.5 ug per 15 ul.

Input material: blood. This chain links TRBV29-1 with TRBJ1-1; 8 bases line up with TRBD1. This receptor was taken from a boy younger than 18 in good health. The CDR3 region is CSVEVRQGATEAFF. The CDR3 nucleotides are TGCAGCGTTGAAGTTCGCCAGGGGGCCACTGAAGCTTTCTTT.